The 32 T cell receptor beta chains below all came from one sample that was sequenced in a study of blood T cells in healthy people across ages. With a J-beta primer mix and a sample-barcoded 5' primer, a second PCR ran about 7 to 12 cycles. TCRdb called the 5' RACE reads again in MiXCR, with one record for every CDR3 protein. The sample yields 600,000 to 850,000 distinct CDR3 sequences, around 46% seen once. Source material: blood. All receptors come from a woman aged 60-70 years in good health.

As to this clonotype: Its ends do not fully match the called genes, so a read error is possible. The CDR3 sequence is CAGSQLRGLFSPEQYF. The CDR3 region has the DNA TGTGCCGGCAGCCAACTGAGGGGCCTATTCAGCCCCGAGCAGTACTTC. The chain carries TRBV3-1 and TRBJ2-5; tentatively, D is TRBD1 or TRBD2 (5 bases each). TRBJ2-7 explains the end of the DNA better; the J call may be wrong. CDR3 length: 16 residues. CDR1 LGHDT and CDR2 YNNKEL come from the germline V gene (reference sequence).

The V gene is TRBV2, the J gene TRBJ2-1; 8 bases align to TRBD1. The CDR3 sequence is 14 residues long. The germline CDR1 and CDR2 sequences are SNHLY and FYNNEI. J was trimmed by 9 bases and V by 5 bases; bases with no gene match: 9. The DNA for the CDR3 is TGTGCCAGCAGTTCGAGGACAGGGTCTAGTGAGCAGTTCTTC. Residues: CASSSRTGSSEQFF.

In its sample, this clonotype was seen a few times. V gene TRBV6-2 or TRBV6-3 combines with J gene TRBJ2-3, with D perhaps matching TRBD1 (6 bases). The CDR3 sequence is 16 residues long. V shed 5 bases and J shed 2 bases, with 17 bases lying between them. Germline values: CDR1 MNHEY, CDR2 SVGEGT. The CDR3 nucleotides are TGTGCCAGCAGTGGACAGCAAGACAGATACACAGATACGCAGTATTTT. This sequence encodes CASSGQQDRYTDTQYF.

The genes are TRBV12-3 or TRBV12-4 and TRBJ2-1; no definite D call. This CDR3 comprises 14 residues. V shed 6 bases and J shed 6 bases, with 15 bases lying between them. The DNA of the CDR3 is TGTGCCAGCAGCCTCCTAGAACCCCCCAATGAGCAGTTCTTC. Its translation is CASSLLEPPNEQFF.

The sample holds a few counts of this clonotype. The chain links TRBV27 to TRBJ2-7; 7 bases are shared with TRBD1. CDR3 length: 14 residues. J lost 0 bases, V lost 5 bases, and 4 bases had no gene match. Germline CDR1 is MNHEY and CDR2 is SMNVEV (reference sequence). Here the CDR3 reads CASSRGQVSYEQYF. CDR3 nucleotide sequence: TGTGCCAGCAGTCGCGGACAGGTCTCCTACGAGCAGTACTTC.

This CDR3 is CSTPGTGYYEQYF. CDR3 nucleotides: TGCAGTACTCCCGGGACAGGATACTACGAGCAGTACTTC. This chain uses TRBV20-1 with TRBJ2-7; 8 bases are a match to TRBD1. The CDR3 contains 13 residues. V lost 8 bases, J lost 3 bases, and 9 bases stayed unmatched. Germline V gene data show CDR1 as DFQATT and CDR2 as SNEGSKA (reference sequence).

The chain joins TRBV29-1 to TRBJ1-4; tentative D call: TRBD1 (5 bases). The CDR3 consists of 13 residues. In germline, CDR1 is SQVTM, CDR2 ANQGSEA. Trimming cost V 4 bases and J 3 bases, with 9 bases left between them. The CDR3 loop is CSVVGDANEKLFF. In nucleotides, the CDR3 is TGCAGCGTTGTGGGGGATGCTAATGAAAAACTGTTTTTT. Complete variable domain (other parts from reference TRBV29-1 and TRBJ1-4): SAVISQKPSRDICQRGTSLTIQCQVDSQVTMMFWYRQQPGQSLTLIATANQGSEATYESGFVIDKFPISRPNLTFSTLTVSNMSPEDSSIYLCSVVGDANEKLFFGSGTQLSVL.

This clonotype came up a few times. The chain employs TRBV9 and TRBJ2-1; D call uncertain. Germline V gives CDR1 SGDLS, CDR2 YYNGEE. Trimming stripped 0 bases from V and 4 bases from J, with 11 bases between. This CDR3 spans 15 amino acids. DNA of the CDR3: TGTGCCAGCAGCGTAGGGTGGGCAGTTTACAATGAGCAGTTCTTC. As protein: CASSVGWAVYNEQFF.

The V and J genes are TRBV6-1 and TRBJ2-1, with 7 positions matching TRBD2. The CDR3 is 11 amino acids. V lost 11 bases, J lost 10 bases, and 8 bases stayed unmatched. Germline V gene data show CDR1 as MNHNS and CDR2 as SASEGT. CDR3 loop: CAVGGGGEQFF. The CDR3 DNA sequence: TGTGCCGTGGGCGGGGGAGGGGAGCAGTTCTTC.

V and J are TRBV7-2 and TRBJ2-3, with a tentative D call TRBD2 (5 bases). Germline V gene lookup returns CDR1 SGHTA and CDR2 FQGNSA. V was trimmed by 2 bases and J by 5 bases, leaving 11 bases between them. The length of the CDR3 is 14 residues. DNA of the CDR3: TGTGCCAGCAGCTTATCGAGGGCGGAAGATACGCAGTATTTT. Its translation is CASSLSRAEDTQYF.

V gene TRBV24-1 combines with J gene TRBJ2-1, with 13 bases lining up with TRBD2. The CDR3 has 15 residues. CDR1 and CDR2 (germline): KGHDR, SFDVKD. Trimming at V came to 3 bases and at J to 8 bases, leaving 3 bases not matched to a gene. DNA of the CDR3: TGTGCCACCAGTGATCGGACTAGCGGGAGTGATGAGCAGTTCTTC. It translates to CATSDRTSGSDEQFF.

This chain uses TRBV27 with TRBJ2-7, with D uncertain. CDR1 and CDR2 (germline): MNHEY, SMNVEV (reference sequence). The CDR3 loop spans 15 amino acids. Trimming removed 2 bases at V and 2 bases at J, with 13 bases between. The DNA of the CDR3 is TGTGCCAGCAGTTTAAAACTCGCTTACCCCTACGAGCAGTACTTC. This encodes CASSLKLAYPYEQYF.

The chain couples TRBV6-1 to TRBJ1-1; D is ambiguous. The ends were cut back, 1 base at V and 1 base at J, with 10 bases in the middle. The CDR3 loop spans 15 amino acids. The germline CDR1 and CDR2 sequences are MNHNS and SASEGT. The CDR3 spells CASSEVANGNTEAFF. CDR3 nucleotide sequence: TGTGCCAGCAGTGAAGTGGCAAACGGGAACACTGAAGCTTTCTTT.

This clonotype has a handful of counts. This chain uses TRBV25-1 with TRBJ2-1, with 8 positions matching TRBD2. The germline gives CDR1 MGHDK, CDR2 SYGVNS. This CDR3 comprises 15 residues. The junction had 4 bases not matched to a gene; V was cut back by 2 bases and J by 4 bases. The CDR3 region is CASSERPGGYNEQFF. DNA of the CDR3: TGTGCCAGCAGTGAACGCCCGGGAGGGTACAATGAGCAGTTCTTC. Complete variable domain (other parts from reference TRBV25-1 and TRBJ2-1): EADIYQTPRYLVIGTGKKITLECSQTMGHDKMYWYQQDPGMELHLIHYSYGVNSTEKGDLSSESTVSRIRTEHFPLTLESARPSHTSQYLCASSERPGGYNEQFFGPGTRLTVL.

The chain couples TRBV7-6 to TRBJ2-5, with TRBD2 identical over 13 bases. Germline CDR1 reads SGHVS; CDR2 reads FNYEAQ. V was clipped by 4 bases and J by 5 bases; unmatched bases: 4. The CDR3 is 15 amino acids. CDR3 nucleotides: TGTGCCAGCAGCTCCACTAGCGGGAGGGCGGAGACCCAGTACTTC. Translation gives CASSSTSGRAETQYF.

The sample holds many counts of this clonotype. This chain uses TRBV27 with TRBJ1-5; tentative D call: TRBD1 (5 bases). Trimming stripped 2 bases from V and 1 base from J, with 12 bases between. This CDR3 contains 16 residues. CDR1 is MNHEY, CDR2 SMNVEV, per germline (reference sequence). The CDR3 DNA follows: TGTGCCAGCAGTTTACTAGGGGCGGAGAGCAATCAGCCCCAGCATTTT. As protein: CASSLLGAESNQPQHF.

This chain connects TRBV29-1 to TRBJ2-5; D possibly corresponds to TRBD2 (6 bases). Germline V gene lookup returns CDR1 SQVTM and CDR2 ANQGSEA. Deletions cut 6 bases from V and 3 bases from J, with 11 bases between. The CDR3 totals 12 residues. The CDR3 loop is CSVTSNEETQYF. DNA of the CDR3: TGCAGCGTCACTAGCAACGAAGAGACCCAGTACTTC.

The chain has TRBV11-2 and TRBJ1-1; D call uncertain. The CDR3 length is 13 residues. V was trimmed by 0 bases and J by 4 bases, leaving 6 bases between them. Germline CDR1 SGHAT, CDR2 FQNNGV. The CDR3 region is CASSLDRFTEAFF. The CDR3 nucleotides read TGTGCCAGCAGCTTAGATAGATTCACTGAAGCTTTCTTT.

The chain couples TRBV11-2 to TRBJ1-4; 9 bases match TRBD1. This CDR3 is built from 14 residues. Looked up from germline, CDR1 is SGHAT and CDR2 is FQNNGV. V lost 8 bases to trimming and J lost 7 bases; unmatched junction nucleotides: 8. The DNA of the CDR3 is TGTGCCAGCTCCACCGGGACAGGGCTTGAAAAACTGTTTTTT. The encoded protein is CASSTGTGLEKLFF. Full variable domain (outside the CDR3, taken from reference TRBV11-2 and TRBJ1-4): EAGVAQSPRYKIIEKRQSVAFWCNPISGHATLYWYQQILGQGPKLLIQFQNNGVVDDSQLPKDRFSAERLKGVDSTLKIQPAKLEDSAVYLCASSTGTGLEKLFFGSGTQLSVL.

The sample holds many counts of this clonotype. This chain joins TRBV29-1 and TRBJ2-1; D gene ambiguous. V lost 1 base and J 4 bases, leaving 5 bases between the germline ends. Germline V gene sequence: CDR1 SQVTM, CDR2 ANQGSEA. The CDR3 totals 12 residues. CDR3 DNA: TGCAGCGTTGAAGCGGGTTACAATGAGCAGTTCTTC. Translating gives CSVEAGYNEQFF.

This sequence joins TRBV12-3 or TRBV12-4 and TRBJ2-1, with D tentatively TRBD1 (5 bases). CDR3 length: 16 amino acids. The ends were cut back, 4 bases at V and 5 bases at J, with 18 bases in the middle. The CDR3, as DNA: TGTGCCAGCAGTTCCCCGACAGTAAAGGCCAACAATGAGCAGTTCTTC. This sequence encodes CASSSPTVKANNEQFF.

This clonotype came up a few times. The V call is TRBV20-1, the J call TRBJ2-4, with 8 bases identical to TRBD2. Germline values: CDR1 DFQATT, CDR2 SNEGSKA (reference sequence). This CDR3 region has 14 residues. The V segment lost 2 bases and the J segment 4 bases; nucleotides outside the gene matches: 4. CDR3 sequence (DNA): TGCAGTGCTAGAATAGCGGGATCTAAAAACATTCAGTACTTC. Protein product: CSARIAGSKNIQYF.

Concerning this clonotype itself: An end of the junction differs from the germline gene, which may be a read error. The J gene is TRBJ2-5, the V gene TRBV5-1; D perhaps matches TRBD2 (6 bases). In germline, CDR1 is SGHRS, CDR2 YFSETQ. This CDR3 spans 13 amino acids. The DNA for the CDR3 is TGCGCCAGCGGCTTGGGGGGTGGAGAGACCCAGTACTTC. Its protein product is CASGLGGGETQYF.

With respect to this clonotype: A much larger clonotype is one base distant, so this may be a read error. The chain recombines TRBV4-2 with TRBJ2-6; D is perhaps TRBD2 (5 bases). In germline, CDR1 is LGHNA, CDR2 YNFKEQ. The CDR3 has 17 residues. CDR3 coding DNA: TGTGCCGGCAGCCAAGCAAACGGGAACCCTGGGGCCAACGTCCTGACTTTC. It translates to CAGSQANGNPGANVLTF.

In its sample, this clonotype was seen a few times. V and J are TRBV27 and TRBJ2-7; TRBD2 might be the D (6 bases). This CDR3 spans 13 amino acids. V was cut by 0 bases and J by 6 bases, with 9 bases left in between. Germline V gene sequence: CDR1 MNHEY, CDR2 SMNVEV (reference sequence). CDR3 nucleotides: TGTGCCAGCAGTTTATCTGGAGGGGTCGAGCAGTACTTC. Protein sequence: CASSLSGGVEQYF.

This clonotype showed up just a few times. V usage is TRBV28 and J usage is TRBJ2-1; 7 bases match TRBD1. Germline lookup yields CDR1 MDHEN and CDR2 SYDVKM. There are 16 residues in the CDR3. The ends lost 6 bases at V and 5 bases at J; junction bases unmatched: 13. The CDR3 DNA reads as TGTGCCAGCAGCCCCCTCGGGACAGTAGATAACAATGAGCAGTTCTTC. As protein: CASSPLGTVDNNEQFF.

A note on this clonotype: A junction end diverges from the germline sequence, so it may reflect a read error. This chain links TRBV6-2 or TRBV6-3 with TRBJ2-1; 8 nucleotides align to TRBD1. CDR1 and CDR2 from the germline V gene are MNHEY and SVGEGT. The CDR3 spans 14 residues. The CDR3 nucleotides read TGTGCCAGCGCCGGGACAGGTGGTTACAGTGAGCAGTTCTTC. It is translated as CASAGTGGYSEQFF.

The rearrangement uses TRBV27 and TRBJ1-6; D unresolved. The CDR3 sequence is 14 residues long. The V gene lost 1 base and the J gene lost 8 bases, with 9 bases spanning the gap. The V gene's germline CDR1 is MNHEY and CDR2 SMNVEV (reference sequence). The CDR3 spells CASSLFSRDSPLHF. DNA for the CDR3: TGTGCCAGCAGTTTATTTTCACGGGATTCACCCCTCCACTTT.

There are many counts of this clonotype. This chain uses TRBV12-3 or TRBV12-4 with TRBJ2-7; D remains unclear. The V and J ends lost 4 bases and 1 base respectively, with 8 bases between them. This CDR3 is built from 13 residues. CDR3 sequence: CASSSDRSYEQYF. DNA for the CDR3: TGTGCCAGCAGTTCAGACCGTTCCTACGAGCAGTACTTC.

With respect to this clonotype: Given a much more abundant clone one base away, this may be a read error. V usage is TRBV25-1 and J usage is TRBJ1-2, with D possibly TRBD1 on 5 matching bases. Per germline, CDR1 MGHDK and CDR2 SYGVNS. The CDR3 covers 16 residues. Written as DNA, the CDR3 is TGTGCCAGCGCTAAGGAGGGGAGCCTTACTAACTATGGCTACATCTTC. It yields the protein CASAKEGSLTNYGYIF.

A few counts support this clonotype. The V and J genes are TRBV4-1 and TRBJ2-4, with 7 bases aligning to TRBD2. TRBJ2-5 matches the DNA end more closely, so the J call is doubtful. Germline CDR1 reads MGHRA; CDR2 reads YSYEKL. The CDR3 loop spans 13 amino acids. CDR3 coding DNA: TGCGCCAGCAGCCGGACTAGTGAAGAGACCCAGTACTTC. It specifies CASSRTSEETQYF.

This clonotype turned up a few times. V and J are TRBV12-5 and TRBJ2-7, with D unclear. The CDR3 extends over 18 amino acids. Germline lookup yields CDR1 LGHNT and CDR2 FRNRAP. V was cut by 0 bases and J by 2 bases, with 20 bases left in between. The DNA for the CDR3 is TGTGCTAGTGGTTTGGTACCATTGGTCGGTGGAGACCCCTACGAGCAGTACTTC. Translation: CASGLVPLVGGDPYEQYF.